This T cell receptor (beta chain) was recorded in a study of shared clonotypes between healthy human individuals. Study-wide context: CD4 naive and CD4 memory each took three plates per donor, while CD8 naive took two and CD8 memory one.

V was pared by 3 bases and J by 7 bases, with 7 bases of the junction left unmatched. This CDR3 is 15 amino acids long. Germline-derived CDR1 and CDR2 are KGHSH and LQKENI. Assay used: immunoSEQ multiplex PCR; TCRdb lists only in-frame clones, some missing. The sample lists some 350,000 clones; around two thirds were seen once. This clone was detected once. The chain recombines TRBV18 with TRBJ2-1; 9 bases line up with TRBD2. This TCR was sampled from a man under 40 in good health. Sequencing was done on a sample of memory CD4+ T cells sorted from blood. The sample's subset: CD45RA-negative fraction. The CDR3 nucleotides read TGTGCCAGCTCACCGGGGGTAGCGGGAGAGAATGAGCAGTTCTTC. Protein product: CASSPGVAGENEQFF.